The entry that follows covers one T cell receptor beta chain sequence. This record belongs to a study of human T cells and chemical hapten exposure. Across the study: Patients, chiefly female, had alopecia areata, totalis or universalis.

The CDR3 totals 14 residues. In germline, CDR1 is MNHEY, CDR2 SVGEGT. The ends lost 5 bases at V and 7 bases at J; junction bases unmatched: 6. TCRdb re-called the RACE reads through MiXCR, storing one row per CDR3 protein. The table lists a few hundred thousand distinct CDR3 sequences, about 5.4% of them singletons, with under 9.5% in the top ten. The time point denotes: pre-sensitization, week 0. Described treatment: therapeutic diphenylcyclopropenone sensitization with weekly scalp DPC. The chain links TRBV6-2 or TRBV6-3 to TRBJ2-2; TRBD1 matches at 8 bases. The clonotype was recovered from a young woman with alopecia areata. Some clones in this sample may be carry-over from other donors' samples. This specimen was whole blood, taken in connection with sensitization to the hapten diphenylcyclopropenone (DPC). CDR3 residues: CASSQGAFNGELFF. The CDR3 DNA is TGTGCCAGCAGTCAGGGGGCGTTCAACGGGGAGCTGTTTTTT.